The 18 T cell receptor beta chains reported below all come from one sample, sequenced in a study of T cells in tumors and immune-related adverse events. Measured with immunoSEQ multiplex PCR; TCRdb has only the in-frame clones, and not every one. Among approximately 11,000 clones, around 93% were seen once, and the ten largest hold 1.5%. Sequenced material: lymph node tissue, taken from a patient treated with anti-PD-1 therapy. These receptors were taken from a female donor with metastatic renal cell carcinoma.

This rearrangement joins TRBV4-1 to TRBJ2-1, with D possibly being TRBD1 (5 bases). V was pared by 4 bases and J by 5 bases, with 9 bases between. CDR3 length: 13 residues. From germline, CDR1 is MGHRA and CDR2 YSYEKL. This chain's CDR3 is CASSLTGNNEQFF. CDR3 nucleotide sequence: TGCGCCAGCAGCCTAACAGGTAACAATGAGCAGTTCTTC.

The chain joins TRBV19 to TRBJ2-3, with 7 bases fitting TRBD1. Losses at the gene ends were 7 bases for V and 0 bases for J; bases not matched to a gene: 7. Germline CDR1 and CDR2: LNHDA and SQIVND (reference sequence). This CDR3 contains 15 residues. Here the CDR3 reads CASIRTGASTDTQYF. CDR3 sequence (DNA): TGTGCCAGTATTCGGACAGGAGCTAGCACAGATACGCAGTATTTT.

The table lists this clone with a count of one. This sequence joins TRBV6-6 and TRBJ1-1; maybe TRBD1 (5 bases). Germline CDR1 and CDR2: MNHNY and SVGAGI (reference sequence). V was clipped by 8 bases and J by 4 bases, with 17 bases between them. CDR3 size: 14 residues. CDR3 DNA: TGTGCCAGCCTCCCGCGGGGGAGGGTCACTGAAGCTTTCTTT. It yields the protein CASLPRGRVTEAFF.

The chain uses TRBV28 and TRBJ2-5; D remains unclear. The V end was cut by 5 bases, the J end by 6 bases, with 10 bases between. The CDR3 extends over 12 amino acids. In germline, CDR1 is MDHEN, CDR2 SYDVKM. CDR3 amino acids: CASSLVAQTQYF. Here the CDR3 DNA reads TGTGCCAGCAGTCTAGTGGCTCAGACCCAGTACTTC.

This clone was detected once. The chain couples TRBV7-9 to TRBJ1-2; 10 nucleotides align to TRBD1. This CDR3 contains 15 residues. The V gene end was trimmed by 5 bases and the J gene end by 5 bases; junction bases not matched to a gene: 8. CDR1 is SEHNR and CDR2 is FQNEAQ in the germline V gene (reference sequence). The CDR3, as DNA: TGTGCCAGCAGCCCGGGACAGGGGTTACGGTATGGCTACACCTTC. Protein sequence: CASSPGQGLRYGYTF.

The CDR3: CASSSAGGPGEQFF. The CDR3 coding sequence is TGTGCCAGCAGTTCGGCGGGAGGGCCCGGTGAGCAGTTCTTC. The chain has TRBV6-5 and TRBJ2-1, with 9 bases lining up with TRBD2. The germline gives CDR1 MNHEY, CDR2 SVGAGI. The CDR3 sequence is 14 residues long. V trimming: 4 bases; J trimming: 9 bases; junction bases outside the gene matches: 7.

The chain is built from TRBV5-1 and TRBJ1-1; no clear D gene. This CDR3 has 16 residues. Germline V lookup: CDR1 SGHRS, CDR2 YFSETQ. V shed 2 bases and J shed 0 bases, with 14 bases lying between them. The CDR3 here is CASSLGLERLNTEAFF. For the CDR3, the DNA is TGCGCCAGCAGCTTAGGGTTGGAGAGGTTGAACACTGAAGCTTTCTTT.

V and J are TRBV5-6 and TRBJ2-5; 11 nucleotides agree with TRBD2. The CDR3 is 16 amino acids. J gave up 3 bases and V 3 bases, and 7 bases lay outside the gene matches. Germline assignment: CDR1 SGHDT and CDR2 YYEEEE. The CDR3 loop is CASSYYLTSGKETQYF. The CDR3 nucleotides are TGTGCCAGCAGCTATTATCTGACTAGCGGGAAAGAGACCCAGTACTTC. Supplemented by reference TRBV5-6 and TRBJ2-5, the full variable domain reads DAGVTQSPTHLIKTRGQQVTLRCSPKSGHDTVSWYQQALGQGPQFIFQYYEEEERQRGNFPDRFSGHQFPNYSSELNVNALLLGDSALYLCASSYYLTSGKETQYFGPGTRLLVL.

CDR3 nucleotide sequence: TGTGCCAGTAGTTTCAAAAGTAACACCGGGGAGCTGTTTTTT. Its translation is CASSFKSNTGELFF. V gene TRBV19 combines with J gene TRBJ2-2, with unresolved D. The CDR3 loop spans 14 amino acids. V lost 5 bases and J lost 2, with 9 bases in between. From germline, CDR1 is LNHDA and CDR2 SQIVND (reference sequence). Together with reference TRBV19 and TRBJ2-2, the CDR3 gives the full variable domain: DGGITQSPKYLFRKEGQNVTLSCEQNLNHDAMYWYRQDPGQGLRLIYYSQIVNDFQKGDIAEGYSVSREKKESFPLTVTSAQKNPTAFYLCASSFKSNTGELFFGEGSRLTVL.

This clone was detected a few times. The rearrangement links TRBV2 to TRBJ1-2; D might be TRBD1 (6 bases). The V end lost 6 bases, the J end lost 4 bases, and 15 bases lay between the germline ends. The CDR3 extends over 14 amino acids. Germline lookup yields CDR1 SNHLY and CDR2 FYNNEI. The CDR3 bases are TGTGCCAGCAGCGCAGGACAGAGCCTCTATGGCTACACCTTC. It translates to CASSAGQSLYGYTF.

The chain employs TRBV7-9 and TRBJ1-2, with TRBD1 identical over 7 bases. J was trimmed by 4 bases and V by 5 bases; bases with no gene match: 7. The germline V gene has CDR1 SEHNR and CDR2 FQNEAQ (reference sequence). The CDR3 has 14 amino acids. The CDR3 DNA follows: TGTGCCAGCAGCCCCTCCGGGACAGCCTATGGCTACACCTTC. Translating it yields CASSPSGTAYGYTF. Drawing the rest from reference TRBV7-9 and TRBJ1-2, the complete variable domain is DTGVSQNPRHKITKRGQNVTFRCDPISEHNRLYWYRQTLGQGPEFLTYFQNEAQLEKSRLLSDRFSAERPKGSFSTLEIQRTEQGDSAMYLCASSPSGTAYGYTFGSGTRLTVV.

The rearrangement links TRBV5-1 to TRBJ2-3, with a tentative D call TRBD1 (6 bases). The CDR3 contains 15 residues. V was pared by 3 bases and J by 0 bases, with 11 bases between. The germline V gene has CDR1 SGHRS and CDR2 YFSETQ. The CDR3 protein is CASSSGQFSTDTQYF. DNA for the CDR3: TGCGCCAGCAGCTCCGGACAGTTTAGCACAGATACGCAGTATTTT.

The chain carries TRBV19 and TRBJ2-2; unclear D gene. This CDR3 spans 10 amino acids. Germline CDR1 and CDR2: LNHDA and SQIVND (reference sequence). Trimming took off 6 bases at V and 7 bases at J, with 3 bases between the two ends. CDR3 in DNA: TGTGCCAGTAGGGGCGGGGAGCTGTTTTTT. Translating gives CASRGGELFF.

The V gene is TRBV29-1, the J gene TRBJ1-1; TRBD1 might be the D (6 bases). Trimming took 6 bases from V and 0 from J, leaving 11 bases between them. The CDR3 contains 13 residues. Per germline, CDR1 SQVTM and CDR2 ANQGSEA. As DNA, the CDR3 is TGCAGCGTGACAGGAATCATGAACACTGAAGCTTTCTTT. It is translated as CSVTGIMNTEAFF.

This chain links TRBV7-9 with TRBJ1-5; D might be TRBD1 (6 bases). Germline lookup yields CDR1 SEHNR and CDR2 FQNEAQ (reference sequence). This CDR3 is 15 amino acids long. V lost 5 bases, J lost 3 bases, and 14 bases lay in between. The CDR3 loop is CASSLQGGINQPQHF. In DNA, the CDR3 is TGTGCCAGCAGCCTACAGGGCGGTATCAATCAGCCCCAGCATTTT.

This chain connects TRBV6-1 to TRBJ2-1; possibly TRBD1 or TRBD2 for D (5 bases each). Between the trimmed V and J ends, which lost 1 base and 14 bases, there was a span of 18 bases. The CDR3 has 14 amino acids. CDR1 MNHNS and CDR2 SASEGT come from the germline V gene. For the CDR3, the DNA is TGTGCCAGCAGTGAAGGGGGGACCGGAAAGAGGAAGTTCTTC. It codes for CASSEGGTGKRKFF.

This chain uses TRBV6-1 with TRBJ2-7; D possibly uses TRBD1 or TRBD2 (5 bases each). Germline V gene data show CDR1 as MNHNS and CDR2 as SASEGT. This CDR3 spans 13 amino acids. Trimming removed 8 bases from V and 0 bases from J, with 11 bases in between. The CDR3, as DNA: TGTGCCAGCTCGGCAGGGAGCTCCTACGAGCAGTACTTC. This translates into CASSAGSSYEQYF.

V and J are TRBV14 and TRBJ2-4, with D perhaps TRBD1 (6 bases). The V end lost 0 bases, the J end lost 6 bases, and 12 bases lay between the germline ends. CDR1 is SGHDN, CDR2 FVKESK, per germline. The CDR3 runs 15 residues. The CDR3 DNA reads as TGTGCCAGCAGCCAAGAAGCCGGCAGGGGAAACATTCAGTACTTC. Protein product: CASSQEAGRGNIQYF.